This T cell receptor beta chain was identified in a study of graft-versus-host responses after intestinal transplantation (dated by TCRdb to the early 2020s). Looking at the study overall: The transplants that recipients got were multivisceral, liver-intestinal, or isolated intestinal. Every recipient was given anti-thymocyte globulin induction, followed by about 3 years of maintenance tacrolimus and steroids. After intestinal transplantation, graft-versus-host and host-versus-graft alloreactive T cell clones in the graft, circulation and bone marrow were tracked using bulk TCR-beta CDR3 sequencing. To identify alloreactive clones, pre-transplant mixed lymphocyte reaction products were sequenced and compared with unstimulated pre-transplant donor and recipient T cells. The cohort enrolled 20 to 30 intestinal transplant recipients, one of whom was a retransplant, and 3 patients without pretransplant specimens were excluded. A peak of at least 4% donor T cells among recipient peripheral blood mononuclear cells was the definition used for donor T cell macrochimerism. Instead of going to the commercial service, samples from a few later patients were sequenced in-house on an Illumina MiSeq and processed with MiXCR.

The table lists this clone with a few counts. The record has no base qualities; no much larger clone is one base away. From a lookup of the germline V gene, CDR1 and CDR2 are LGHNA and YSLEER. The junction carries 9 bases between V and J, which are trimmed by 0 bases and 9 bases respectively. There are 14 amino acids in the CDR3, from cysteine to phenylalanine inclusive. Only CDR3 DNA remains: 42 bases, in frame from the first base. Study-wide findings and limitations: Early after transplant, peak levels of circulating GvH clones were found to be associated with declines in HvG clones. Patients with donor T cell macrochimerism had high GvH to HvG T cell clonal ratios in their allografts. Conclusions were limited by the relatively low number and heterogeneity of intestinal transplant patients. GvH clones turned up in recipient bone marrow, with some appearing earlier in ileal mucosa or blood, a pattern consistent with an intestinal mucosal origin.

Receptors were amplified or captured by the immunoSEQ multiplex PCR assay. For most patients, genomic DNA was isolated using the Qiagen DNeasy Blood and Tissue Kit and was shipped frozen to Adaptive Biotechnologies for TCR sequencing. For most patients, genomic DNA was subjected to high-throughput TCR-beta CDR3 sequencing by Adaptive Biotechnologies. The authors' pipeline ran thus. TCR sequencing data were retrieved from Adaptive's ImmunoSEQ software for 15 to 20 patients, whereas a few other patients were processed with MiXCR and VDJtools. CD4 versus CD8 sorting errors were corrected by removing sequences found in both subsets at a frequency ratio below 5:1. CDR3 nucleotide sequences shared between donor and recipient were removed because the origin of such sequences could not be assigned. To count as alloreactive, a clone needed at least 2-fold expansion over unstimulated cells and a minimum CFSE-low frequency of 0.002% (template counts) or 0.001% (read counts). A clone was considered mappable if detected in the sequenced pre-transplant spleen, lymph node, or MLR CFSE-low populations of the donor or recipient. Cumulative frequency of alloreactive clones was calculated as a percentage of all sequences weighted by copy number. Here the immuneACCESS table is served through TCRdb, limited to in-frame sequences with V and J called. Missing clones are a known gap in these copies; in checked studies unresolved V genes cover under half, and the rest lacks a known reason. That table is the source of V, J and clone size, and D and trimming were worked out from the DNA. This sample is represented by some 13,000 clones; more than 30% of them were singletons. Around 14% of the sample belongs to the ten largest clones.

The sample's time point label, in plain terms: cells obtained before transplantation from donor or recipient. In the mixed lymphocyte reactions, 200,000 CFSE-labeled pre-transplant responders were plated with 200,000 irradiated violet-dye-labeled stimulators and cultured for six to seven days. Proliferating CD3+CD4+CFSE-low and CD3+CD8+CFSE-low responder cells were FACS-sorted on a BD Influx sorter after the mixed lymphocyte reaction. The sample here was alloreactive CD8+ T cells from a mixed lymphocyte reaction culture, taken before intestinal transplant. Taken with the paper, the label for cell subset or site translates to: CFSE-low proliferating T cells sorted from approximately 6-day pre-transplant mixed lymphocyte reaction (GvH or HvG direction). This TCR was sampled from a human patient who received an intestinal transplant. The V and J genes are TRBV4-3 and TRBJ1-6; too little of a D gene remains to name it. CDR3 sequence: CASSQDHSGSPLHF. The base sequence is TGCGCCAGCAGCCAAGATCATTCAGGTTCACCCCTCCACTTT.